Presented here are 21 T cell receptor beta chains from one specimen sequenced in a study of tumor and adjacent non-tumor tissue in lung cancer. TCRbeta libraries were built with three rounds of nested PCR, modified from ARM-PCR. One entry per CDR3 protein results from TCRdb running MiXCR on the multiplex PCR reads. The sample lists roughly 220,000 distinct CDR3 sequences, around 70% occurring once. This sample's RNA came from whole unsorted tissue. Sequenced material: lung tumor tissue. These receptors originate from a man aged 55 to 69 with non-small cell lung cancer.

Points on this clonotype: A much larger clone differs by one base, so this may be a read error. The CDR3 protein is CASSPNAQETQYF. The CDR3 nucleotides read TGTGCCAGCAGCCCAAACGCCCAAGAGACCCAGTACTTC. The J gene is TRBJ2-5, the V gene TRBV7-3; no clear D gene. V was clipped by 5 bases and J by 1 base, with 8 bases between them. CDR3 size: 13 residues. CDR1 SGHTA and CDR2 FQGTGA come from the germline V gene.

Concerning this clonotype itself: With a much larger clone just one base away, this may be a read error. This rearrangement joins TRBV29-1 to TRBJ2-5; possibly TRBD2 for D (5 bases). Germline CDR1 reads SQVTM; CDR2 reads ANQGSEA. The CDR3 is 11 residues long. V was shortened by 4 bases and J by 8 bases, with 11 bases between the two germline ends. The CDR3 region has the DNA TGCAGCGTTGCAGCCGGGGATACCCAGTACTTC. Translation: CSVAAGDTQYF.

As for this clonotype: Just one base apart from a much larger clone, this may be a read error. The chain is built from TRBV10-2 and TRBJ2-7; TRBD2 might be the D (6 bases). The germline CDR1 and CDR2 sequences are WSHSY and SAAADI. The CDR3 spans 13 residues. V dropped 4 bases and J dropped 9 bases, with 16 bases sitting between them. For the CDR3, the DNA is TGCGCCAGCAGTGCCAGGGAGGACAACGTGCAGTACTTC. It is translated as CASSAREDNVQYF.

This clonotype occurred a few times. A read error may account for a junction end that differs from germline. The chain recombines TRBV10-1 with TRBJ2-1; D is perhaps TRBD1 or TRBD2 (5 bases each). CDR3 length equals 14 residues. From germline, CDR1 is WNHNN and CDR2 SYGVQD (reference sequence). The CDR3 protein is CTSSEGGGYNEQFF. CDR3 bases: TGCACCAGCAGTGAAGGTGGGGGTTACAATGAGCAGTTCTTC.

To note about this clonotype: An end of the junction differs from the germline gene, which may be a read error. This sequence joins TRBV10-2 and TRBJ1-1, with D hard to call. CDR1 is WSHSY, CDR2 SAAADI, per germline. The CDR3 totals 17 residues. Here the CDR3 DNA reads TGCGCCAGCAGTGAGTTTATGTTTGGGCAGACGAACACTGAAGCTGTCTTT. Encoded protein: CASSEFMFGQTNTEAVF.

This clonotype was picked up many times. The V call is TRBV6-5, the J call TRBJ2-2, with 7 positions matching TRBD1. Trimming cost V 0 bases and J 6 bases; bases outside gene matches: 4. Germline-derived CDR1 and CDR2 are MNHEY and SVGAGI. The CDR3 length is 15 residues. Written as DNA, the CDR3 is TGTGCCAGCAGTTACTCCGGGACAGCTTCCGGGGAGCTGTTTTTT. It yields the protein CASSYSGTASGELFF.

This chain connects TRBV4-3 to TRBJ2-1, with 13 bases aligning to TRBD2. V was pared by 1 base and J by 8 bases, with 5 bases of the junction left unmatched. CDR3 length: 16 amino acids. CDR1 and CDR2 (germline): LGHNA, YSLEER. The DNA for the CDR3 is TGCGCCAGCAGCCAAGCGCGGACTAGCGGGAGCTATGAGCAGTTCTTC. Protein product: CASSQARTSGSYEQFF.

The genes are TRBV5-1 and TRBJ1-4, with a possible D match to TRBD1 (5 bases). Germline V lookup: CDR1 SGHRS, CDR2 YFSETQ. CDR3 size: 14 residues. Trimming removed 1 base at V and 3 bases at J, with 7 bases between. The CDR3 DNA follows: TGCGCCAGCAGCTTGCAACAGGCTAATGAAAAACTGTTTTTT. Protein: CASSLQQANEKLFF.

In this sample, this clonotype turned up a few times. This chain connects TRBV7-8 to TRBJ1-2; possible D gene TRBD1, 5 bases. CDR1 and CDR2 from the germline V gene are SGHVS and FQNEAQ. This CDR3 spans 13 amino acids. The germline V and J ends were trimmed by 5 bases and 4 bases, with 11 bases remaining between them. The chain's CDR3 is CASSQGQSYGYTF. The DNA for the CDR3 is TGTGCCAGCAGCCAAGGACAAAGCTATGGCTACACCTTC.

Concerning this clonotype: A read error may account for a junction end that differs from germline. This chain links TRBV6-1 with TRBJ2-5; 11 bases fit TRBD2. This CDR3 contains 15 residues. CDR1 MNHNS and CDR2 SASEGT come from the germline V gene. CDR3 DNA sequence: TGTGCCAACAGTGAACAAACTAGCGGGGGTAAGACCCAATACTTC. It specifies CANSEQTSGGKTQYF.

Comments on this clonotype: The junction departs from the called germline gene at one end, perhaps through a read error. This rearrangement joins TRBV20-1 to TRBJ2-3; 9 bases map to TRBD2. The CDR3 extends over 15 amino acids. Germline V gene sequence: CDR1 DFQATT, CDR2 SNEGSKA (reference sequence). As DNA, the CDR3 is TGTAGTGCTAGCGGAGGGCTAGCGGGGTTGGATAAGCAGTATTTT. Translated, it gives CSASGGLAGLDKQYF.

Only one count was recorded for this clonotype. The conserved phenylalanine or tryptophan normally closing the CDR3 is absent here, so this likely arose from a read error. The rearrangement joins TRBV29-1 to TRBJ1-5; TRBD1 is a possible D gene (5 bases). This CDR3 spans 12 amino acids. From germline, CDR1 is SQVTM and CDR2 ANQGSEA. CDR3 DNA: TGTAGCGTTGGGGCAGTGAATCAGCGCCAGCATTTA. It codes for CSVGAVNQRQHL.

Worth noting for this clonotype: The junction differs from germline at one of its ends, possibly a read error. This chain connects TRBV29-1 to TRBJ2-7, with 9 bases lining up with TRBD1. The CDR3 has 16 residues. CDR1 is SQVTM, CDR2 ANQGSEA, per germline. The CDR3 DNA reads TGCAGCGTTCAAACCCGGACAGGGGATGAACAAGACGAGCAGTATTTC. Its protein product is CSVQTRTGDEQDEQYF.

About this clonotype: At one boundary the junction diverges from the germline segment, which might be a read error. The chain couples TRBV11-1 to TRBJ1-6; no definite D call. The CDR3 is made up of 17 amino acids. Germline V gives CDR1 SGHAT, CDR2 FQDESV (reference sequence). The CDR3 nucleotides read TGTCCCAGCAGCTTAGAAGCGACGATCTCCTATAATTCACCCCTCCACTTT. The encoded protein is CPSSLEATISYNSPLHF. The complete variable domain, with remaining parts taken from reference TRBV11-1 and TRBJ1-6, reads EAEVAQSPRYKITEKSQAVAFWCDPISGHATLYWYRQILGQGPELLVQFQDESVVDDSQLPKDRFSAERLKGVDSTLKIQPAELGDSAMYLCPSSLEATISYNSPLHFGNGTRLTVT.

Points on this clonotype: A much larger clone sits a single nucleotide away, making a read error possible. The chain has TRBV28 and TRBJ2-7, with TRBD1 matching 10 bases. CDR1 MDHEN and CDR2 SYDVKM come from the germline V gene. The V gene end was trimmed by 7 bases and the J gene end by 7 bases; junction bases not matched to a gene: 16. The CDR3 covers 16 residues. The CDR3 DNA is TGTGCCAGCACTTTTTATCGGGTGGGACAGGGGCAAGAGCAGTACTTC. This gives the protein CASTFYRVGQGQEQYF.

This clonotype was seen ten or more times. V is TRBV24-1 and J is TRBJ2-2; 8 nucleotides match TRBD1. The V gene's germline CDR1 is KGHDR and CDR2 SFDVKD. Unmatched junction bases numbered 4, after V lost 11 bases and J lost 6 bases. The CDR3 is 12 amino acids. For the CDR3, the DNA is TGTGCCATTATGGACAGGGCCGGGGAGCTGTTTTTT. The encoded protein is CAIMDRAGELFF.

The V gene is TRBV6-6, the J gene TRBJ2-1; maybe TRBD2 (5 bases). Germline V lookup: CDR1 MNHNY, CDR2 SVGAGI (reference sequence). V shed 3 bases and J shed 4 bases, with 13 bases lying between them. There are 15 residues in the CDR3. The CDR3 nucleotides read TGTGCCAGCAGTTATAATCCATCGGGATACAATGAGCAGTTCTTC. Amino acid sequence: CASSYNPSGYNEQFF.

Concerning this clonotype: An end of the junction does not agree with germline; a read error may underlie this. This rearrangement joins TRBV6-1 to TRBJ1-5; D is unresolved. The CDR3 runs 15 residues. The germline gives CDR1 MNHNS, CDR2 SASEGT. CDR3 protein: CTSSLDGVGNQPQHF. CDR3 sequence (DNA): TGTACCAGCAGTTTGGACGGGGTAGGGAATCAGCCCCAGCATTTT.

Concerning this clonotype: Germline is not matched at one junction end, which may reflect a read error. The chain employs TRBV5-1 and TRBJ2-3; 7 bases agree with TRBD1. The CDR3 has 14 amino acids. The V gene's germline CDR1 is SGHRS and CDR2 YFSETQ. CDR3 coding DNA: TGCGCCAGTAGCTCGGGACAGACAATAGATACGCAGTATTTT. Translated, it gives CASSSGQTIDTQYF.

This clonotype appeared once. One end of the junction does not line up with germline, which may come from a read error. The V gene is TRBV20-1, the J gene TRBJ2-1; 9 bases agree with TRBD2. The CDR3 consists of 17 residues. The V gene's germline CDR1 is DFQATT and CDR2 SNEGSKA (reference sequence). The CDR3 loop is CSARIPTGTSSHNEQFF. CDR3 bases: TGCAGTGCTAGAATACCAACAGGGACTAGCAGCCACAATGAACAGTTCTTC.

V is TRBV29-1 and J is TRBJ2-7, with 7 bases fitting TRBD2. CDR1 is SQVTM and CDR2 is ANQGSEA in the germline V gene. The CDR3 is made up of 12 amino acids. V shed 3 bases, J shed 4 bases, and the junction held 3 bases outside the gene matches. Here the CDR3 reads CSVEEGGYEQYF. DNA of the CDR3: TGCAGCGTTGAGGAGGGAGGGTACGAGCAGTACTTC.